The 14 T cell receptor beta chains presented below share a single source sample, sequenced in a study of blood T cell repertoires in COVID-19. Libraries were prepared by immunoSEQ multiplex PCR; TCRdb keeps only in-frame clonotypes and omits some of them. The sample includes about 200,000 clones, roughly 85% seen only once; the top ten take 3% to 4%. The source material was PBMCs or T cells enriched from blood (not recorded which). The receptor set was obtained from a woman in her thirties or forties with acute COVID-19.

The chain carries TRBV12-3 or TRBV12-4 and TRBJ1-1; D possibly corresponds to TRBD1 (5 bases). There are 12 residues in the CDR3. Trimming stripped 3 bases from V and 6 bases from J, with 8 bases between. This CDR3 is CASSFGAPEAFF. Here the CDR3 DNA reads TGTGCCAGCAGTTTTGGGGCCCCTGAAGCTTTCTTT.

This chain joins TRBV30 and TRBJ1-1; 8 nucleotides align to TRBD1. V was pared by 7 bases and J by 4 bases, with 2 bases of the junction left unmatched. Germline loops: CDR1 GTSNPN, CDR2 SVGIG (reference sequence). The CDR3 runs 11 residues. DNA of the CDR3: TGTGCCTACACAGGGGGCACTGAAGCTTTCTTT. It is translated as CAYTGGTEAFF. The whole variable domain, remainder taken from reference TRBV30 and TRBJ1-1, is SQTIHQWPATLVQPVGSPLSLECTVEGTSNPNLYWYRQAAGRGLQLLFYSVGIGQISSEVPQNLSASRPQDRQFILSSKKLLLSDSGFYLCAYTGGTEAFFGQGTRLTVV.

The chain has TRBV28 and TRBJ1-5; D is possibly TRBD1 (5 bases). The CDR3 consists of 15 residues. Germline V gene sequence: CDR1 MDHEN, CDR2 SYDVKM. Trimming took off 6 bases at V and 2 bases at J, with 14 bases between the two ends. The CDR3 nucleotides are TGTGCCAGCAGCCGGGGGTCAGTAGGCAATCAGCCCCAGCATTTT. Protein: CASSRGSVGNQPQHF.

The rearrangement links TRBV10-3 to TRBJ1-6, with TRBD1 identical over 8 bases. V was pared by 2 bases and J by 10 bases, with 7 bases of the junction left unmatched. Germline V lookup: CDR1 ENHRY, CDR2 SYGVKD. CDR3 length: 15 amino acids. The CDR3 loop reads CAISEPGQAGSPLHF. DNA for the CDR3: TGTGCCATCAGTGAGCCGGGACAGGCGGGCTCACCCCTCCACTTT.

The chain couples TRBV7-8 to TRBJ2-7; D may be TRBD1 (5 bases). This CDR3 comprises 13 residues. With 3 bases removed from V and 0 bases from J, the gap between germline ends came to 6 bases. Germline V gene data show CDR1 as SGHVS and CDR2 as FQNEAQ. The CDR3 here is CASSFQGSYEQYF. The DNA for the CDR3 is TGTGCCAGCAGCTTCCAGGGCTCCTACGAGCAGTACTTC.

The rearrangement links TRBV24-1 to TRBJ2-1, with D possibly being TRBD1 (5 bases). This CDR3 is built from 15 residues. Germline CDR1 KGHDR, CDR2 SFDVKD. Trimming removed 6 bases from V and 5 bases from J, with 16 bases in between. The CDR3 sequence is CATSLSQGLHNEQFF. The CDR3 DNA is TGTGCCACCAGTCTATCCCAGGGTCTCCACAATGAGCAGTTCTTC.

V usage is TRBV28 and J usage is TRBJ2-7; TRBD2 agrees at 12 bases. The CDR3 covers 15 residues. The germline V gene encodes CDR1 MDHEN and CDR2 SYDVKM. V trimming: 6 bases; J trimming: 6 bases; junction bases outside the gene matches: 9. As DNA, the CDR3 is TGTGCCAGCAGCGCCGGGACTAGCGGGCCGGGCGAGCAGTACTTC. It is translated as CASSAGTSGPGEQYF.

Concerning this clone itself: This specimen includes other DNA sequences encoding the same CDR3. The chain uses TRBV5-1 and TRBJ2-1; D gene unclear. Germline V lookup: CDR1 SGHRS, CDR2 YFSETQ. This CDR3 has 12 amino acids. Trimming removed 0 bases at V and 8 bases at J, with 6 bases between. The CDR3 is CASSLVGDEQFF. In DNA, the CDR3 is TGCGCCAGCAGCTTGGTGGGCGATGAGCAGTTCTTC. Full variable domain (rest looked up from reference TRBV5-1 and TRBJ2-1): KAGVTQTPRYLIKTRGQQVTLSCSPISGHRSVSWYQQTPGQGLQFLFEYFSETQRNKGNFPGRFSGRQFSNSRSEMNVSTLELGDSALYLCASSLVGDEQFFGPGTRLTVL.

The gene calls are TRBV7-3 and TRBJ1-1; the match to TRBD1 covers 7 bases. The germline gives CDR1 SGHTA, CDR2 FQGTGA. The CDR3 sequence is 16 residues long. J gave up 4 bases and V 0 bases, and 8 bases lay outside the gene matches. The CDR3 is CASSLTRGQGSTEAFF. CDR3 DNA sequence: TGTGCCAGCAGCTTAACGAGGGGGCAGGGGAGCACTGAAGCTTTCTTT.

This rearrangement joins TRBV4-1 to TRBJ1-6, with TRBD1 matching 8 bases. CDR1 is MGHRA and CDR2 is YSYEKL in the germline V gene. There are 16 residues in the CDR3. V shed 0 bases, J shed 7 bases, and the junction held 5 bases outside the gene matches. CDR3 coding DNA: TGCGCCAGCAGCCAAGATGAACAGGGGGGGAATTCACCCCTCCACTTT. The encoded protein is CASSQDEQGGNSPLHF.

The rearrangement joins TRBV18 to TRBJ2-7, with TRBD1 identical over 9 bases. Germline-derived CDR1 and CDR2 are KGHSH and LQKENI. The V gene end was trimmed by 3 bases and the J gene end by 7 bases; junction bases not matched to a gene: 10. The CDR3 covers 15 residues. The CDR3 DNA is TGTGCCAGCTCACCGCGACAGGGGGATCCAAGGGAGCAGTACTTC. Residues: CASSPRQGDPREQYF.

This clone appeared a few times. The chain employs TRBV7-9 and TRBJ2-1; D is unresolved. CDR3 length equals 16 residues. Trimming removed 1 base from V and 9 bases from J, with 19 bases in between. Germline V gene lookup returns CDR1 SEHNR and CDR2 FQNEAQ (reference sequence). The CDR3 DNA is TGTGCCAGCAGCTTAGAGATCGTACTTAGCTATGTTGAGCAGTTCTTC. Translated: CASSLEIVLSYVEQFF.

The rearrangement uses TRBV12-5 and TRBJ2-7, with no clear D. Germline V gene data show CDR1 as LGHNT and CDR2 as FRNRAP. The CDR3 runs to 12 residues. The ends were cut back, 2 bases at V and 4 bases at J, with 6 bases in the middle. CDR3 DNA sequence: TGTGCTAGTGGTTTGTTCGGTTACGAGCAGTACTTC. The encoded protein is CASGLFGYEQYF.

Only a few counts were recorded for this clone. V usage is TRBV2 and J usage is TRBJ2-1; the D gene is possibly TRBD2 (6 bases). V was pared by 6 bases and J by 7 bases, with 19 bases between. The CDR3 is made up of 15 amino acids. Per the germline V gene, CDR1 is SNHLY and CDR2 is FYNNEI. The CDR3 spells CASRGKRAPRNEQFF. DNA for the CDR3: TGTGCCAGCAGAGGGAAGCGGGCCCCCCGGAATGAGCAGTTCTTC. Full variable domain (outside the CDR3, taken from reference TRBV2 and TRBJ2-1): EPEVTQTPSHQVTQMGQEVILRCVPISNHLYFYWYRQILGQKVEFLVSFYNNEISEKSEIFDDQFSVERPDGSNFTLKIRSTKLEDSAMYFCASRGKRAPRNEQFFGPGTRLTVL.